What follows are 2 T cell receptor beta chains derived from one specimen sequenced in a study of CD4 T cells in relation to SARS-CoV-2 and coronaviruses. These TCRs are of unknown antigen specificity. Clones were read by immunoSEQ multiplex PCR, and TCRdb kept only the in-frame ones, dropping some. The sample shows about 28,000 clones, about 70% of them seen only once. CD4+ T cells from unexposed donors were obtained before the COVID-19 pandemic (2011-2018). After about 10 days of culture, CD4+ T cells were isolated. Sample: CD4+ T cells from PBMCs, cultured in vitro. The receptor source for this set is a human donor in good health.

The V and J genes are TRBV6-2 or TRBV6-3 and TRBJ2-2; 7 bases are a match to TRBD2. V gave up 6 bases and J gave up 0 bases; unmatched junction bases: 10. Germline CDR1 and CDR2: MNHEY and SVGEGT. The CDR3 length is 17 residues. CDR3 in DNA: TGTGCCAGCAGCAACCCCGGGGGGTTCCCGAACACCGGGGAGCTGTTTTTT. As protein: CASSNPGGFPNTGELFF.

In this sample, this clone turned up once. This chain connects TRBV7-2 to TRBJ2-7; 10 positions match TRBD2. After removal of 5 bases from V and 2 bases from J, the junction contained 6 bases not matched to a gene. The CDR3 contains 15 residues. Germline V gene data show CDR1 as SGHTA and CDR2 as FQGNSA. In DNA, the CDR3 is TGTGCCAGCAGCCCCGGACTAGCGGAAACCTACGAGCAGTACTTC. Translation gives CASSPGLAETYEQYF.